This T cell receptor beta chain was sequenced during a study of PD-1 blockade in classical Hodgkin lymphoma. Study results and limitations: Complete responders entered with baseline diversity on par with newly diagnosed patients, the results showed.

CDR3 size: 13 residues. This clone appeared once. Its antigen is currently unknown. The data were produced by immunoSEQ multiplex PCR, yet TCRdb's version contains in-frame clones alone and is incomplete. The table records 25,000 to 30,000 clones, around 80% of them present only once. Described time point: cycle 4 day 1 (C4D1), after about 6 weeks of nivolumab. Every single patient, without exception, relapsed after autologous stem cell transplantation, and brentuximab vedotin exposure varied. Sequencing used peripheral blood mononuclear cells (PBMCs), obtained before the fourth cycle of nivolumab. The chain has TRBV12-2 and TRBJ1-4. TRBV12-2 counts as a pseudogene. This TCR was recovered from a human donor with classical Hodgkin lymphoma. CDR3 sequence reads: CASRLGGSEKLFF. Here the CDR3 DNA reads TGTGCAAGTCGCTTAGGAGGCAGTGAAAAACTGTTTTTT.